This is a list of T cell receptor beta chains from one sample in a study of T cell changes during pregnancy in multiple sclerosis. Profiling relied on immunoSEQ multiplex PCR, and the TCRdb table lists in-frame clones only, not all of them. This sample has 55,000 to 80,000 clones, with roughly 90% found just once. Here the sequenced sample was peripheral blood, taken after pregnancy. Every receptor here comes from a female donor in good health, enrolled as a control in a pregnancy study. Both conserved end residues are part of each CDR3. The D gene is left open where the match is weak. Clone size is shown for a subset of rows, as once, few, many or a class of expanded clone.

size: .; V: TRBV5-6; J: TRBJ1-3; D: .; CDR3: CASRGAGNTIYF; DNA: TGTGCCAGCAGGGGCGCTGGAAACACCATATATTTT
size: .; V: TRBV4-3; J: TRBJ1-2; D: .; CDR3: CASISEGRDPLYGYTF; DNA: TGCGCCAGCATTTCGGAGGGCAGGGATCCTCTCTATGGCTACACCTTC
size: .; V: TRBV5-6; J: TRBJ2-1; D: .; CDR3: CASSILESEQFF; DNA: TGTGCCAGCAGCATACTAGAATCCGAGCAGTTCTTC
size: .; V: TRBV5-4; J: TRBJ2-7; D: .; CDR3: CASSSVGEQYF; DNA: TGTGCCAGCAGCTCCGTCGGCGAGCAGTACTTC
size: .; V: TRBV10-3; J: TRBJ2-2; D: TRBD2; CDR3: CAISPAGASGGHGAGELFF; DNA: TGTGCCATCAGTCCCGCTGGGGCTAGCGGGGGCCACGGGGCCGGGGAGCTGTTTTTT
size: .; V: TRBV15; J: TRBJ1-1; D: TRBD1; CDR3: CATSREGTAMNTEAFF; DNA: TGTGCCACCAGCAGAGAAGGGACAGCTATGAACACTGAAGCTTTCTTT
size: .; V: TRBV5-3; J: TRBJ1-3; D: .; CDR3: CARSLRQVAGNTIYF; DNA: TGTGCCAGAAGCCTTCGACAGGTCGCTGGAAACACCATATATTTT
size: once; V: TRBV6-5; J: TRBJ2-6; D: TRBD1; CDR3: CASTPTGAGANVLTF; DNA: TGTGCCAGCACCCCGACAGGGGCTGGGGCCAACGTCCTGACTTTC
size: .; V: TRBV30; J: TRBJ1-2; D: .; CDR3: CAWSVRLQGGTNYGYTF; DNA: TGTGCCTGGAGTGTAAGATTGCAGGGAGGAACGAACTATGGCTACACCTTC
size: .; V: TRBV15; J: TRBJ2-5; D: .; CDR3: CATSSKRNPVGRETQYF; DNA: TGTGCCACCAGCAGTAAGCGAAACCCTGTCGGTCGAGAGACCCAGTACTTC
size: once; V: TRBV5-1; J: TRBJ2-5; D: .; CDR3: CASTRGTQETQYF; DNA: TGCGCCAGCACGAGGGGGACCCAAGAGACCCAGTACTTC
size: .; V: TRBV10-2; J: TRBJ2-1; D: .; CDR3: CASSESPRDEQFF; DNA: TGCGCCAGCAGTGAGTCGCCCAGGGATGAGCAGTTCTTC
size: .; V: TRBV5-1; J: TRBJ2-2; D: TRBD2; CDR3: CASSLGRENGGELFF; DNA: TGCGCCAGCAGCTTGGGGCGGGAGAACGGCGGGGAGCTGTTTTTT
size: .; V: TRBV6-5; J: TRBJ2-2; D: TRBD1; CDR3: CASSYSGTVNTGELFF; DNA: TGTGCCAGCAGTTACTCCGGGACAGTGAACACCGGGGAGCTGTTTTTT
size: .; V: TRBV30; J: TRBJ1-1; D: TRBD1; CDR3: CAWTRQGPSEAFF; DNA: TGTGCCTGGACCCGACAGGGGCCGTCTGAAGCTTTCTTT
size: .; V: TRBV7-9; J: TRBJ1-4; D: TRBD1; CDR3: CASSLGRRDRGNEKLFF; DNA: TGTGCCAGCAGCTTAGGCCGACGGGACAGAGGTAATGAAAAACTGTTTTTT
size: .; V: TRBV5-6; J: TRBJ2-1; D: TRBD1; CDR3: CASLATGGNEQFF; DNA: TGTGCCAGTTTGGCGACAGGGGGCAATGAGCAGTTCTTC
size: .; V: TRBV11-2; J: TRBJ2-5; D: TRBD1; CDR3: CASSPGEIRTGYPPETQYF; DNA: TGTGCCAGCAGCCCAGGAGAAATACGGACAGGGTACCCCCCAGAGACCCAGTACTTC
size: .; V: TRBV7-2; J: TRBJ2-7; D: TRBD2; CDR3: CASSLDGPGLAGEQYF; DNA: TGTGCCAGCAGCTTAGATGGTCCGGGACTAGCGGGGGAGCAGTACTTC
size: .; V: TRBV5-5; J: TRBJ2-1; D: .; CDR3: CASSLVQLVEFF; DNA: TGTGCCAGCAGCTTGGTTCAATTAGTCGAGTTCTTC
size: .; V: TRBV19; J: TRBJ1-5; D: TRBD1; CDR3: CASSPFGQGEGQPQHF; DNA: TGTGCCAGTAGTCCGTTCGGACAGGGAGAGGGTCAGCCCCAGCATTTT
size: .; V: TRBV27; J: TRBJ1-4; D: TRBD1; CDR3: CASSHRDRAEKLFF; DNA: TGTGCCAGCAGTCACCGGGACAGAGCTGAAAAACTGTTTTTT
size: .; V: TRBV5-1; J: TRBJ2-1; D: TRBD2; CDR3: CASRGGLAGPSSYNEQFF; DNA: TGCGCCAGCAGGGGAGGGCTAGCGGGACCCAGCTCCTACAATGAGCAGTTCTTC
size: .; V: TRBV6-6; J: TRBJ1-1; D: TRBD1; CDR3: CASSRTGKTEAFF; DNA: TGTGCCAGCAGTCGGACAGGGAAGACTGAAGCTTTCTTT
size: .; V: TRBV28; J: TRBJ1-2; D: .; CDR3: CAILQGSGYTF; DNA: TGTGCCATTTTACAGGGAAGCGGCTACACCTTC
size: .; V: TRBV7-2; J: TRBJ2-3; D: .; CDR3: CASSIRTGTDTQYF; DNA: TGTGCCAGCAGCATCCGGACAGGCACAGATACGCAGTATTTT
size: .; V: TRBV7-2; J: TRBJ2-2; D: .; CDR3: CASTATLGLNTGELFF; DNA: TGTGCCAGCACCGCGACGCTTGGACTGAACACCGGGGAGCTGTTTTTT
size: .; V: TRBV19; J: TRBJ1-1; D: .; CDR3: CASGGQMNTEAFF; DNA: TGTGCCAGCGGAGGACAGATGAACACTGAAGCTTTCTTT
size: .; V: TRBV6-5; J: TRBJ1-2; D: .; CDR3: CASSRGGGGHYGYTF; DNA: TGTGCCAGCAGTCGGGGGGGAGGGGGGCACTATGGCTACACCTTC
size: once; V: TRBV11-2; J: TRBJ2-2; D: .; CDR3: CASSFSGSNTGELFF; DNA: TGTGCCAGCAGCTTTTCGGGTTCGAACACCGGGGAGCTGTTTTTT
size: .; V: TRBV15; J: TRBJ1-2; D: TRBD1; CDR3: CATSARDSINYGYTF; DNA: TGTGCCACCAGCGCCCGGGACAGCATAAACTATGGCTACACCTTC